The rows below give T cell receptor beta chains drawn from one sample of a study of human T cells and chemical hapten exposure. TCRdb fed the RACE reads into MiXCR, producing one record per CDR3 protein. This table has some 60,000 distinct CDR3 sequences, under 15% appearing once. The material was whole blood, obtained in connection with sensitization to the hapten diphenylcyclopropenone (DPC). All receptors derive from a man aged 25 to 45 with alopecia areata. Some clones in this sample may be carry-over from other donors' samples. CDR3s include the opening cysteine and the closing phenylalanine or tryptophan. D genes are given only for firm matches. Only some rows state a clone size, as once, few, many or a class for expanded clones.

j_gene	v_gene	d_gene	abundance	CDR3nt	CDR3aa
TRBJ2-7	TRBV9	NA	NA	TGTGCCAGCAGCGATAGTGATTCGAACGAGCAGTACTTC	CASSDSDSNEQYF
TRBJ2-1	TRBV12-5	NA	few	TGTGCTAGTGCCCCTAGCAGGGGAAGCTCCTACAATGAGCAGTTCTTC	CASAPSRGSSYNEQFF
TRBJ1-2	TRBV12-3/TRBV12-4	TRBD1	once	TGTGCCAGCACCCCGACAGGGGGCTATGGCTACACCTTC	CASTPTGGYGYTF
TRBJ2-5	TRBV5-1	NA	many	TGCGCCAGCAGCTTGTCCACCCCAAGTCAAGAGACCCAGTACTTC	CASSLSTPSQETQYF
TRBJ2-1	TRBV9	NA	few	TGTGCCAGCAGCGTAGGGATAGACAATGAGCAGTTCTTC	CASSVGIDNEQFF
TRBJ2-1	TRBV3-1	NA	many	TGTGCCAGCAGCCAGAGGGAAGCCGGGAATGAGCAGTTCTTC	CASSQREAGNEQFF
TRBJ1-4	TRBV14	NA	NA	TGTGCCAGCCGCCGGGGCTCAACTAATGAAAAACTGTTTTTT	CASRRGSTNEKLFF
TRBJ1-1	TRBV9	NA	few	TGTGCCAGCAGCGTAGACGGGGGAGGGACTGAAGCTTTCTTT	CASSVDGGGTEAFF
TRBJ2-3	TRBV6-1	NA	many	TGTGCCAGCGCCCTCCGGGGGGACAGAGGCACAGATACGCAGTATTTT	CASALRGDRGTDTQYF
TRBJ1-1	TRBV9	NA	many	TGTGCCAGCAGCGTAACTCAGGGGTTCGACACTGAAGCTTTCTTT	CASSVTQGFDTEAFF
TRBJ1-4	TRBV12-3/TRBV12-4	TRBD1	NA	TGTGCCAGCAGCCACCGGGACAGGGACGGAAAACTGTTTTTT	CASSHRDRDGKLFF
TRBJ1-1	TRBV7-9	NA	many	TGTGCCAGCAGCTTAGCCTCGACAACCCACACTGAAGCTTTCTTT	CASSLASTTHTEAFF
TRBJ1-2	TRBV14	NA	few	TGTGCCAGCAGCAAGCGGGAGACGGAGGGCTACACCTTC	CASSKRETEGYTF
TRBJ1-4	TRBV27	NA	few	TGTGCCAGCAGTTTATCGGTGCTACGGGGGGAAAAACTGTTTTTT	CASSLSVLRGEKLFF
TRBJ1-1	TRBV27	TRBD1	NA	TGTGCCAGCGGCTGGACAGGGGAGTCCCCTGGAGCTTTCTTT	CASGWTGESPGAFF
TRBJ1-1	TRBV29-1	TRBD1	few	TGCAGCGTCTACCCCGGGACAGCGAACACTGAAGCTTTCTTT	CSVYPGTANTEAFF
TRBJ2-7	TRBV4-3	NA	NA	TGCGCCAGGGGGTTATTGGGTCACCTCTCCTACGAGCAGTACTTC	CARGLLGHLSYEQYF
TRBJ1-1	TRBV27	TRBD1	few	TGTGCCAGCAGTCAGTTCAGGGGGCGAGTAAACACTGAAGCTTTCTTT	CASSQFRGRVNTEAFF
TRBJ2-3	TRBV10-3	TRBD2	few	TGTGCCATCACTGGCGGGGGGAACACAGATACGCAGTATTTT	CAITGGGNTDTQYF
TRBJ2-1	TRBV12-3/TRBV12-4	NA	many	TGTGCCAGCAGTTTAGAGCGGTACTTCTCGCGGTTCTTC	CASSLERYFSRFF
TRBJ1-6	TRBV6-2/TRBV6-3	TRBD1	NA	TGTGCCAGCAGTTACTCGGCAACCGACAGGGTCAGAAATTCACCCCTCCACTTT	CASSYSATDRVRNSPLHF
TRBJ1-5	TRBV12-3/TRBV12-4	NA	few	TGTGCCAGCAGTCATAACCAGGGTAAGGATCAGCCCCAGCATTTT	CASSHNQGKDQPQHF
TRBJ1-1	TRBV27	NA	few	TGTGCCAGCAGTGCTCAGGGTGAGGTGTGGGTGAACACTGAAGCTTTCTTT	CASSAQGEVWVNTEAFF
TRBJ2-1	TRBV20-1	TRBD2	NA	TGCAGGCCTATTGGACTAGCGGGGGAGAGCTCCTACAATGAGCAGTTCTTC	CRPIGLAGESSYNEQFF
TRBJ2-7	TRBV4-3	NA	many	TGCGCCAGCAGCCAATGGGACGGCTACGAGCAGTACTTC	CASSQWDGYEQYF
TRBJ2-3	TRBV5-1	TRBD1	NA	TGCGCCAGCAGCACGACAGGGGCTCCCACAGATACGCAGTATTTT	CASSTTGAPTDTQYF
TRBJ2-2	TRBV28	TRBD2	many	TGTGCCAGCAGTGCCATCGGGACTACCCTTGACGGGGAGCTGTTTTTT	CASSAIGTTLDGELFF
TRBJ1-2	TRBV28	TRBD1	many	TGTGCCAGCACCGGACAGGGGTATTACTATGGCTACACCTTC	CASTGQGYYYGYTF
TRBJ2-7	TRBV10-3	NA	many	TGTGCCATCAGCTGGGGCTACGAGCAGTACTTC	CAISWGYEQYF
TRBJ1-1	TRBV18	NA	few	TGTGCCAGCTCACCAGGGCCGGCGAACACTGAAGCTTTCTTT	CASSPGPANTEAFF
TRBJ2-7	TRBV5-1	TRBD2	NA	TGCGCCAGCAGCTTGACAATAGCGGGGGTTCGAGACGAGCAGTACTTC	CASSLTIAGVRDEQYF
TRBJ2-5	TRBV28	NA	many	TGTGCCAGCAGTCCACAGCGGACTGGGGAAGAGACCCAGTACTTC	CASSPQRTGEETQYF
TRBJ2-3	TRBV6-5	NA	NA	TGTGCCAGCAGTTACGCGAAGGGACTTAACACAGATACGCAGTATTTT	CASSYAKGLNTDTQYF